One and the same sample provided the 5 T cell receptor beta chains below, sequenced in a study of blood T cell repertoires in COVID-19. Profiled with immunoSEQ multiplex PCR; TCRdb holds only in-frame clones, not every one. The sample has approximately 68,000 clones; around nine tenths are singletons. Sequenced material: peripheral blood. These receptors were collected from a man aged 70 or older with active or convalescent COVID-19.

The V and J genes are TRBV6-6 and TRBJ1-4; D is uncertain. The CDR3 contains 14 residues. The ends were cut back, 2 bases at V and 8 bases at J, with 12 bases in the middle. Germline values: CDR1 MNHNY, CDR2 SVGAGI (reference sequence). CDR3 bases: TGTGCCAGCAGTTACAGGGAGGCGAGGGAAAAACTGTTTTTT. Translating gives CASSYREAREKLFF.

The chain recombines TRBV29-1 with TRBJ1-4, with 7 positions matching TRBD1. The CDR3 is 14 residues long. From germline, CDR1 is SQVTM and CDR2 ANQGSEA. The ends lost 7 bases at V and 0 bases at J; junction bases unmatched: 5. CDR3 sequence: CSAQGDATNEKLFF. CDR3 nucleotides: TGCAGCGCCCAGGGGGACGCAACTAATGAAAAACTGTTTTTT.

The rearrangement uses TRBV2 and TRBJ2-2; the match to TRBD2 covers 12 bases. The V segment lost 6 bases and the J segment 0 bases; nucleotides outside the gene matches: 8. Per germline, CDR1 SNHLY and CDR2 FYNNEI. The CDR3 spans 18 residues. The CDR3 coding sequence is TGTGCCAGCAGCGCACTAGCGGGGGGCCCTACGAACACCGGGGAGCTGTTTTTT. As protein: CASSALAGGPTNTGELFF.

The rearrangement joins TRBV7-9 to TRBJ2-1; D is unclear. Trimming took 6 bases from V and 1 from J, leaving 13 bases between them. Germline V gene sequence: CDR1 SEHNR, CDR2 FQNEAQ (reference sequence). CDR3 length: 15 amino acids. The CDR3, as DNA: TGTGCCAGCAGGCCTGGCCGTCTTTCCTACAATGAGCAGTTCTTC. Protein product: CASRPGRLSYNEQFF.

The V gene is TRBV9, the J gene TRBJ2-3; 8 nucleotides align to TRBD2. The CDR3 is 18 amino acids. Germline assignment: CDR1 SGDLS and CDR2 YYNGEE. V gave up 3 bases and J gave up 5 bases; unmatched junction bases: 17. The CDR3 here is CASSEGRMAGGAGDTQYF. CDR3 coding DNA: TGTGCCAGCAGCGAGGGGAGGATGGCGGGAGGCGCGGGAGATACGCAGTATTTT.